Here is one T cell receptor (beta chain) with its context. Its target is not known. Sequencing ends 3 residues short of the CDR3 end; the germline J gene provides the rest. The repertoire was sequenced with immunoSEQ multiplex PCR; TCRdb's copy has only in-frame clones and lacks some. In all, the sample yields 25,000 to 35,000 clones. This record comes from a study of Tregs in tolerant kidney transplant recipients. Study as a whole: Recipients received nonmyeloablative bone marrow transplants from related graft donors, with transient mixed chimerism. Whole-study results and caveats: Findings come from small patient numbers and require larger validation.

With V trimmed by 1 base and J by 6 bases, 5 bases remained unmatched. The CDR3 length is 15 residues. Germline CDR1 is SGHDN and CDR2 is FVKESK. Unstimulated Tregs (CD4+CD25+CD127-) and CD4+CD25- non-Tregs were sorted from PBMCs. This chain uses TRBV14 with TRBJ2-1, with TRBD2 matching over 8 bases. The sequences come from CD8+ T cells from blood, collected before the transplant. This TCR derives from a human donor who received a combined kidney and bone marrow transplant. The CDR3 bases that were read are TGTGCCAGCAGCCAAGGAGCGACTAGCGTCAATGAG. Translation gives CASSQGATSVNE. The whole CDR3 sequence is CASSQGATSVNEQFF.